This TCR beta chain was observed in a study of vaccination effects on CD4 cells after COVID-19. Antigen-specific CD4+ T cells were first expanded with viral peptide pools by the ViraFEST assay and only then sequenced. Following culture for about ten days, CD4+ T cells were isolated. None of the vaccinated had previously contracted SARS-CoV-2, and their nucleocapsid antibodies tested negative. Note on this clone: The target antigen is unknown.

Notes on the study in general: There was marked clonal contraction among infection- and vaccine-induced clones late after vaccination.

Sequencing was performed with immunoSEQ multiplex PCR; in TCRdb, only in-frame clones are kept and a portion is missing. The sample has about 45,000 clones; around 77% are singletons. J gave up 4 bases and V 4 bases, and 3 bases lay outside the gene matches. Germline loops: CDR1 SGHTA, CDR2 FQGNSA. The CDR3 has 14 amino acids. V usage is TRBV7-2 and J usage is TRBJ2-5; 10 nucleotides line up with TRBD1. This clonotype originated in a human donor who received a COVID-19 vaccine. The sample consisted of CD4+ T cells from PBMCs cultured with SARS-CoV-2 spike peptides, taken before COVID-19 vaccination. CDR3 bases: TGTGCCAGCAGCTCCGGACAGGGGGTAGAGACCCAGTACTTC. It specifies CASSSGQGVETQYF.